Listed below are T cell receptor beta chains from one sample, sequenced in a study of identical twins. TCRdb redid the calling of the 5' RACE reads with MiXCR, one entry per CDR3 protein. The profile shows hundreds of thousands of distinct CDR3 sequences, about 12% of them singletons. The data also belong to a second study, concerning yellow fever vaccine responses in identical twins.

The sequenced material came from CD8+ T cells sorted from blood. These receptors were obtained from a woman between 18 and 30 years old in good health. Both conserved end residues are part of each CDR3. The D gene is left open where the match is weak. For some rows the clone size is stated as once, few or many, or as a class when expanded; others skip it.

V gene	J gene	clone size	D gene	CDR3 DNA	CDR3 protein
TRBV20-1	TRBJ1-1	few	.	TGCAGTGCTACCGGGAGGGGGGAGAACACTGAAGCTTTCTTT	CSATGRGENTEAFF
TRBV27	TRBJ2-3	.	TRBD2	TGTGCCAGCAGTCTTACTAGCGGGCCAATTAATACGCAGTATTTT	CASSLTSGPINTQYF
TRBV6-5	TRBJ2-3	many	.	TGTGCCAGCAGTTACGGCCCTGGTGCAGATACGCAGTATTTT	CASSYGPGADTQYF
TRBV12-5	TRBJ1-5	few	.	TGTGCTAGTGGTGGGGGGTCGAATCAGCCCCAGCATTTT	CASGGGSNQPQHF
TRBV29-1	TRBJ1-2	few	TRBD1	TGCAGCGTAGCGGACAGGGCCTATGGCTACACCTTC	CSVADRAYGYTF
TRBV29-1	TRBJ2-2	.	TRBD2	TGCAGCGTTGCCGGGACTAGTGGGAGGGGCGGGGAGCTGTTTTTT	CSVAGTSGRGGELFF
TRBV12-3/TRBV12-4	TRBJ2-5	few	TRBD2	TGTGCCAGCACCTCGGGACTAGCGGACCAAGAGACCCAGTACTTC	CASTSGLADQETQYF
TRBV7-9	TRBJ2-7	.	.	TGTGCCAGCAGCGACTCTTCGGACCCCAGGCGGGCCGAGCAGTACTTC	CASSDSSDPRRAEQYF
TRBV24-1	TRBJ2-1	.	.	TGTGCCACCAGCTCAGCAGGGGAGCAGTTCTTC	CATSSAGEQFF
TRBV12-3/TRBV12-4	TRBJ2-2	many	TRBD2	TGTGCCAGCAGTTTAGCGGGAGGGCCGAACACCGGGGAGCTGTTTTTT	CASSLAGGPNTGELFF
TRBV20-1	TRBJ2-7	few	.	TGCAGTGCTAGAACGGGCCAGGGCTACGAGCAGTACTTC	CSARTGQGYEQYF
TRBV11-2	TRBJ2-6	.	.	TGTGCCAGCAGCCCTCGCCCCAATTTC	CASSPRPNF
TRBV28	TRBJ2-2	few	.	TGTGCCAGCATCGAAGGTCTAGAACCGAACACCGGGGAGCTGTTTTTT	CASIEGLEPNTGELFF
TRBV20-1	TRBJ2-1	.	TRBD1	TGCAGTGCTAGAGATCTGGCAGGGGGTACAGATGAGCAGTTCTTC	CSARDLAGGTDEQFF
TRBV7-9	TRBJ2-1	few	TRBD2	TGTGCCAGCAGCTACCTTAGCGGGGGGGCAGGGAATGAGCAGTTCTTC	CASSYLSGGAGNEQFF
TRBV25-1	TRBJ2-5	.	.	TGTGCCAGCAGTGTGGGGACTTCGTACCAAGAGACCCAGTACTTC	CASSVGTSYQETQYF
TRBV20-1	TRBJ1-6	few	.	TGCAGTGCGGGGGACGGGAGCTCCTATAATTCACCCCTCCACTTT	CSAGDGSSYNSPLHF
TRBV7-9	TRBJ1-2	.	.	TGTGCCAGCAGCTTCCTCCGGGACGGGATAGTAGGTGGCTACACCTTC	CASSFLRDGIVGGYTF
TRBV10-3	TRBJ2-1	.	TRBD2	TGTGCCATCAGTGAGGGTAGCGGGAGTACCTACAATGAGCAGTTCTTC	CAISEGSGSTYNEQFF
TRBV27	TRBJ2-2	few	TRBD2	TGTGCCATCTCGGGAGGGGGCACCGGGGAGCTGTTTTTT	CAISGGGTGELFF
TRBV27	TRBJ2-1	.	.	TGTGCCAGCAGTTTACTGTCGGACCGGGGGGAGCAGTTCTTC	CASSLLSDRGEQFF
TRBV4-1	TRBJ1-1	.	.	TGCGCCAGCAGCCAGTCCGGGGCGTATGAAGCTTTCTTT	CASSQSGAYEAFF
TRBV19	TRBJ1-5	.	.	TGTGCCAGTAGTATTATGGGATACAATCAGCCCCAGCATTTT	CASSIMGYNQPQHF
TRBV5-1	TRBJ2-7	.	.	TGCGCCAGCAGCTTGGAGCCTGCCTACGAGCAGTACTTC	CASSLEPAYEQYF
TRBV10-2	TRBJ2-5	many	.	TGCGCCAGTGGGGGCGAGACCCAGTACTTC	CASGGETQYF
TRBV3-1	TRBJ2-1	.	TRBD2	TGTGCCAGCAGCCATAGGGAGGGCCCCTACAATGAGCAGTTCTTC	CASSHREGPYNEQFF
TRBV7-9	TRBJ2-1	.	TRBD2	TGTGCCAGCAGCCCCAATCCCGGGACTAGCACCTACAATGAGCAGTTCTTC	CASSPNPGTSTYNEQFF
TRBV7-3	TRBJ2-1	many	.	TGTGCCAGCAGCCCAGGGAACAATGAGCAGTTCTTC	CASSPGNNEQFF
TRBV6-2/TRBV6-3	TRBJ2-4	few	TRBD2	TGTGCCAGCAGTTACGGCTCGGGGGGCATTCAGTACTTC	CASSYGSGGIQYF
TRBV12-3/TRBV12-4	TRBJ2-1	few	TRBD2	TGTGCCAGCAGTTTAGAGGGGACTAGCCAGTTCTTC	CASSLEGTSQFF
TRBV20-1	TRBJ2-7	few	TRBD2	TGCAGTGCTAGCGTTGCGGGAGGGTTGTACGAGCAGTACTTC	CSASVAGGLYEQYF
TRBV7-9	TRBJ2-1	.	.	TGTGCCAGCAGCTCTCCGGGGACCTACAATGAGCAGTTCTTC	CASSSPGTYNEQFF
TRBV20-1	TRBJ2-1	many	.	TGCAGTGCTCTTCGGGGGATCGCAGTAGGCAATGAGCAGTTCTTC	CSALRGIAVGNEQFF
TRBV12-3/TRBV12-4	TRBJ1-5	many	.	TGTGCCAGCAGTTCCTCGGGGCCCTATCAGCCCCAGCATTTT	CASSSSGPYQPQHF
TRBV5-5	TRBJ1-6	.	.	TGTGCCAGCAGCATAGGCTTGTACCTCAGGCTGGATAATTCACCCCTCCACTTT	CASSIGLYLRLDNSPLHF
TRBV4-1	TRBJ1-5	.	.	TGCGCCAGCAGCGCGGGCCCCTCGGGCAATCAGCCCCAGCATTTT	CASSAGPSGNQPQHF
TRBV10-3	TRBJ2-3	few	.	TGTGCCATCAGTGAGTCATCAACAGATACGCAGTATTTT	CAISESSTDTQYF
TRBV3-1	TRBJ2-1	few	.	TGTGCCAGCAGCCAAGCCTATGAAATCGCTAGCTCCTACAATGAGCAGTTCTTC	CASSQAYEIASSYNEQFF
TRBV9	TRBJ2-3	few	TRBD2	TGTGCCAGCAGCCCAGGGACTAGCCGTGGCACAGATACGCAGTATTTT	CASSPGTSRGTDTQYF
TRBV11-2	TRBJ2-1	.	TRBD1	TGTGCCAGCAGCCGCTGGACAGGGGAGTACAATGAGCAGTTCTTC	CASSRWTGEYNEQFF
TRBV4-1	TRBJ2-3	few	TRBD2	TGCGCCAGCAGCCCTGGGCTAGCGGGAGCAGATACGCAGTATTTT	CASSPGLAGADTQYF
TRBV12-3/TRBV12-4	TRBJ2-5	.	TRBD2	TGTGCCAGCAGTTTAAAAGCGGGGGGACCCCAAGAGACCCAGTACTTC	CASSLKAGGPQETQYF
TRBV29-1	TRBJ2-2	many	.	TGCAGCGTTGAAGAAGAGAACACCGGGGAGCTGTTTTTT	CSVEEENTGELFF
TRBV9	TRBJ2-1	.	.	TGTGCCAGCAGCGTAGGCAGGATCGCCTACAATGAGCAGTTCTTC	CASSVGRIAYNEQFF
TRBV7-6	TRBJ2-1	.	TRBD2	TGTGCCAGCAGTGCCGGGGGGTCCCCCCTCGATGAGCAGTTCTTC	CASSAGGSPLDEQFF